The 12 T cell receptor beta chains below all came from one sample that was sequenced in a study of CXCR3-negative and CXCR3-positive naive CD8 T cells. Study outcomes and limitations: TRB CDR3 hydrophobicity was greater in CXCR3-positive naive cells than in CXCR3-negative naive cells.

Antigens for these TCRs are unknown. The libraries of TRB cDNA were constructed through 5' RACE using UMI labels. For each CDR3 protein, TCRdb gives one entry from its re-call of the 5' RACE reads, without DNA. The sample table includes about 130,000 distinct CDR3 sequences. The sample consisted of naive CXCR3+ CD8+ T cells from blood. The subset is: CD45RO-CCR7+CD27+CD95- naive CD8+ T cells expressing CXCR3 (TNR3+). The receptors were gathered from a human donor in good health. Some clones in this sample may be carry-over from other donors' samples.

V is TRBV5-6 and J is TRBJ2-7; TCRdb's D gene call, TRBD1, goes unchecked for lack of DNA. The CDR3 is 18 residues long. Per germline, CDR1 SGHDT and CDR2 YYEEEE. CDR3: CASSGLGHGTGLDYEQYF.

This chain joins TRBV6-5 and TRBJ2-1. The CDR3 spans 13 residues. The germline CDR1 and CDR2 sequences are MNHEY and SVGAGI. CDR3: CASSETTYNEQFF.

This chain joins TRBV4-2 and TRBJ1-2; TCRdb reports TRBD1, a call that lacks DNA to check it against. Germline CDR1 LGHNA, CDR2 YNFKEQ. The length of the CDR3 is 14 residues. The CDR3 reads CASSQDPGFDGYTF.

The rearrangement uses TRBV11-2 and TRBJ2-1. The CDR3 is 16 amino acids. Germline assignment: CDR1 SGHAT and CDR2 FQNNGV. CDR3 loop: CASSVLRSITYNEQFF.

This chain links TRBV28 with TRBJ2-7. This CDR3 has 13 amino acids. Germline CDR1 and CDR2: MDHEN and SYDVKM. The CDR3 spells CASSFARDYEQYF.

This sequence joins TRBV6-5 and TRBJ2-3; TCRdb's D gene call, TRBD2, goes unchecked for lack of DNA. The CDR3 covers 16 residues. CDR1 and CDR2 from the germline V gene are MNHEY and SVGAGI. The CDR3 spells CASSRVLAYNTDTQYF.

The chain employs TRBV7-9 and TRBJ2-7; TCRdb outputs TRBD2, but without DNA this stays unchecked. Germline V CDR1 and CDR2: SEHNR, FQNEAQ (reference sequence). The CDR3 runs 14 residues. The CDR3 sequence: CASSATSRAYEQYF.

The chain couples TRBV20-1 to TRBJ2-5; TCRdb returns TRBD1, unconfirmable since there is no DNA. This CDR3 has 14 amino acids. Looked up from germline, CDR1 is DFQATT and CDR2 is SNEGSKA (reference sequence). CDR3: CSARDGGGRETQYF.

J is TRBJ1-1 and V is TRBV19. CDR3 length: 15 amino acids. The germline V gene has CDR1 LNHDA and CDR2 SQIVND (reference sequence). The CDR3 sequence is CASATDGGWGTEAFF.

The chain combines TRBV12-3 or TRBV12-4 with TRBJ2-2. The CDR3 length is 14 residues. The CDR3 reads CASSIPDGTGELFF.

This chain uses TRBV27 with TRBJ1-2; TCRdb proposes TRBD1, but this gene call is untestable without DNA. The germline gives CDR1 MNHEY, CDR2 SMNVEV (reference sequence). CDR3 length: 13 residues. CDR3 sequence: CASSLSSGNGYTF.

The CDR3: CASSHGQGSTDTQYF. This rearrangement joins TRBV4-3 to TRBJ2-3; as DNA is missing, the TRBD1 call by TCRdb cannot be tested. CDR1 is LGHNA, CDR2 YSLEER, per germline. CDR3 length: 15 residues.